The present entry profiles one T cell receptor beta chain with its context. Its antigen is currently not known. The input lacks base qualities; no much larger clone sits a single base away. V is cut back by 7 bases and J by 9 bases, with 9 bases in the junction unmatched. Counted from cysteine to phenylalanine, this CDR3 has 14 amino acids. Just the 42-base CDR3 DNA is kept, in frame starting at base 1. The germline V gene supplies CDR1 SQVTM and CDR2 ANQGSEA. Every donor was a healthy Caucasian. The twin cohort comprised three pairs of female monozygotic twins, all aged roughly 18 to 30 years. Peripheral blood mononuclear cells were used as the source from which RNA for TCR libraries was isolated. The library came from 5' RACE. Sequencing relied on an Illumina HiSeq 2000. A universal primer binding site was introduced by template switching, and a unique molecular identifier was present in the final cDNA, enabling accurate counting of TCR cDNA molecules. Specific primers in the conserved constant-segment region were used to synthesize first-strand cDNA for the TCR alpha and beta chains. Each cDNA library was double barcoded, with a SMART-Mk sample barcode plus Illumina barcodes, to control for contamination. Two successive PCR steps introduced TruSeq adapter sequences along with Illumina sample barcodes. The Illumina HiSeq platform was used with custom primers to sequence TCR alpha and beta cDNA libraries. The authors' pipeline ran thus. MiGEC was used to process raw reads and extract unique molecular identifiers, and MiXCR was used to find CDR3 positions. Recombination models were inferred per individual with the repgenHMM and IGoR tools using an EM algorithm. The analysis of shared clonotypes was done with the tcR package in R, with sharing normalized by the product of cloneset sizes. Out-of-frame nonproductive sequences were analyzed to study raw recombination free of thymic and clonal selection effects. Using fastp at Q25 and MiXCR, TCRdb reprocessed the public reads and kept productive beta chains. Rows are unified per CDR3 protein, each entry keeping the most common DNA and genes. TCRdb's processing, not the authors' own work, is the source of the V and J calls. In all, the sample holds over 600,000 distinct CDR3 sequences, and approximately 22% of those were seen once. About 4.5% of the sample is in the top ten clones.

This sample was taken from a study of identical twins (dated by TCRdb to about 2016). Background for the entire study: To test whether fetal clonotypes persist, this study deep-sequenced TCR alpha and beta repertoires from monozygotic twins, from unrelated adults of various ages, and from cord blood. To rule out contamination, the twin experiments were replicated at different times with different library preparation protocols. Study-wide findings and limitations: Fewer insertions were carried by abundant cord blood beta clonotypes; a weaker similar trend was observed in young adult naive repertoires, while no such trend was observed in memory repertoires. Excess twin sharing in beta out-of-frame sequences was weaker because fewer shared sequences lowered the signal-to-noise ratio. Because the same donors could not be followed over many years, the conclusions depended on cross-sectional statistical analysis. Recombination models systematically underestimated out-of-frame TCR alpha sharing in monozygotic twins but agreed with sharing between unrelated individuals. Out-of-frame TCR alpha sequences shared between twins showed an excess of low generation-probability sequences compared with coincidental sharing between unrelated individuals. Invariant T cells such as MAIT and iNKT could partly confound zero-insertion analyses, though diverse VJ usage argued against this for most clonotypes.

These same records also appear under a second study, on T cells expressing NK-cell markers. That second report states: About eight donors provided sorted CD3+CD56+NKG2C+, CD3+CD56+NKG2C- and CD3+CD56-NKG2C+ T-cell subsets, whose TCR beta-chain repertoires were profiled. Among the eight sequenced donors, only one was HCMV-seronegative, while the other seven were HCMV-seropositive. To restrict sorting to alphabetaTCR-expressing T cells, an anti-gammadeltaTCR antibody was added in several experiments. In six donors, the dominant CD3+CD56+NKG2C+ clonotypes ranked among the top 10 CD8+ clonotypes, making up roughly 1.0-8% of CD8+ T cells. Those dominant clonotypes were again the most abundant among CD3+CD56-NKG2C+ cells in a handful of donors, at roughly 28.3-60.1%. Whether the expanded NKG2C-expressing T cell clones were specific for HCMV antigens was left unclear. The study sequenced eight donors, all healthy volunteers chosen at random: three men and five women. A commercial ELISA kit detecting HCMV-specific IgG in serum was used to determine HCMV serostatus. For several donors, bulk peripheral blood T-cell repertoires were also sequenced from unsorted PBMC. Reads were demultiplexed and grouped by UMI with MIGEC, and clonotypes were assembled and quantified with MiTCR. To exclude erroneous sequences, only TCR cDNA sequences supported by at least two reads were retained. The tcR package was used for downstream repertoire analysis, and clonotypes were matched between fractions using CDR3 nucleotide sequence together with V segment. VDJmatch was used to annotate antigen specificity against VDJdb, with one amino acid substitution allowed in CDR3.

This sequence uses TRBV29-1 and TRBJ2-1, with TRBD2 identical over 13 junction bases. Input material: PBMCs. The receptor comes from a woman under 30 in good health. The nucleotides read TGCAGCGCCGAACGGACTAGCGGGAGCCTTGAGCAGTTCTTC. The resulting protein is CSAERTSGSLEQFF.